Below are 4 T cell receptor beta chains sequenced from a single sample in a study of molecular identifiers for immune sequencing clone quantification. TCRdb analysed the PCR reads with MiXCR anew, one entry per CDR3 protein. Seen here are more than 300,000 distinct CDR3 sequences, around 21% observed once, and the top ten hold 0.81%. The sample was naive CD8+ T cells from blood, with Jurkat cell RNA spiked in. The sample's subset: FACS-sorted CD8+CD4-CCR7+CD45RA+ naive T cells. These receptors came from a human donor in good health. Some libraries in this study had Jurkat cell RNA spiked in.

This clonotype showed up many times. V is TRBV3-1 and J is TRBJ2-7, with D unresolved. Germline CDR1 LGHDT, CDR2 YNNKEL (reference sequence). The ends were cut back, 0 bases at V and 3 bases at J, with 3 bases in the middle. The CDR3 spans 12 residues. CDR3 sequence: CASSQDYYEQYF. The CDR3 nucleotides read TGTGCCAGCAGCCAAGATTACTACGAGCAGTACTTC.

This clonotype came up many times. DNA of the CDR3: TGTGCCAGCTCACAAGGCCCAGCATCGCCTATTGAGCAGTACTTC. Its translation is CASSQGPASPIEQYF. The chain links TRBV5-6 to TRBJ2-7; D ambiguous. The V gene's germline CDR1 is SGHDT and CDR2 YYEEEE. The CDR3 is 15 amino acids. V lost 7 bases, J lost 7 bases, and 24 bases lay in between.

J is TRBJ2-7 and V is TRBV6-1, with D perhaps TRBD2 (5 bases). V was pared by 3 bases and J by 12 bases, with 21 bases between. Germline assignment: CDR1 MNHNS and CDR2 SASEGT. The CDR3 has 14 residues. The CDR3 sequence is CASSDGLVVGPRYF. The CDR3, as DNA: TGTGCCAGCAGTGACGGACTCGTCGTAGGACCCCGGTACTTC.

This clonotype was counted many times. The gene calls are TRBV5-4 and TRBJ1-1, with a tentative D call TRBD1 (6 bases). The germline V gene encodes CDR1 SGHNT and CDR2 YYREEE (reference sequence). The CDR3 totals 14 residues. Between the trimmed V and J ends, which lost 4 bases and 3 bases, there was a span of 13 bases. Here the CDR3 DNA reads TGTGCCAGCAGCCCGCCAGGGGCGGACACTGAAGCTTTCTTT. Translation gives CASSPPGADTEAFF.